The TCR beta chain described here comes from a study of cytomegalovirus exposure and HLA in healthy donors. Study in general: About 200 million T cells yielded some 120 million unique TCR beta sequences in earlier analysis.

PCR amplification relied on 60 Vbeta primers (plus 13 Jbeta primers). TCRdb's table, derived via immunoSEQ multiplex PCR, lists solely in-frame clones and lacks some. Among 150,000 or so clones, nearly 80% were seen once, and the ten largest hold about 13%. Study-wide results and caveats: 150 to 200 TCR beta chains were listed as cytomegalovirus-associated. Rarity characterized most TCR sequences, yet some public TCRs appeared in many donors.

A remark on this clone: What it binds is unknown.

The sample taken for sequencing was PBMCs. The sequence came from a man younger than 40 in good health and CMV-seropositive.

DNA of the CDR3: TGTGCCAGCAGCAAAGCGGGGCAGGGGTCACCAGATACGCAGTATTTT. This sequence encodes CASSKAGQGSPDTQYF. This chain joins TRBV21-1 and TRBJ2-3; whether TRBD1, the table's D call, matches the DNA was not checked. TRBV21-1 is annotated as a pseudogene. The CDR3 contains 16 residues.